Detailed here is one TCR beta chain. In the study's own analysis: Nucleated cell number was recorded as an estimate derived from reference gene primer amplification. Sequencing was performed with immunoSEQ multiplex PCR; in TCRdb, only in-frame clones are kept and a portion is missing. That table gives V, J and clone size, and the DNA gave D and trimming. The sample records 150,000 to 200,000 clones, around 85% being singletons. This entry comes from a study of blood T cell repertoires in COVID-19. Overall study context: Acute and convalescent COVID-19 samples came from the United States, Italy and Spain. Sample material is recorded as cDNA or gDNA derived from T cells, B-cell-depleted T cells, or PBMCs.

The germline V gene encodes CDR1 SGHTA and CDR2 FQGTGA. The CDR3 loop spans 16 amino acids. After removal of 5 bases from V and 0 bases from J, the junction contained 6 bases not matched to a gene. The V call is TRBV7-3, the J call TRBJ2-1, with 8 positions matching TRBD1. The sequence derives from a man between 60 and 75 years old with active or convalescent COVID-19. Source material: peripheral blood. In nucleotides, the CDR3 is TGTGCCAGCAGCCCTGGACAGGGCAGCTCCTACAATGAGCAGTTCTTC. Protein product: CASSPGQGSSYNEQFF.